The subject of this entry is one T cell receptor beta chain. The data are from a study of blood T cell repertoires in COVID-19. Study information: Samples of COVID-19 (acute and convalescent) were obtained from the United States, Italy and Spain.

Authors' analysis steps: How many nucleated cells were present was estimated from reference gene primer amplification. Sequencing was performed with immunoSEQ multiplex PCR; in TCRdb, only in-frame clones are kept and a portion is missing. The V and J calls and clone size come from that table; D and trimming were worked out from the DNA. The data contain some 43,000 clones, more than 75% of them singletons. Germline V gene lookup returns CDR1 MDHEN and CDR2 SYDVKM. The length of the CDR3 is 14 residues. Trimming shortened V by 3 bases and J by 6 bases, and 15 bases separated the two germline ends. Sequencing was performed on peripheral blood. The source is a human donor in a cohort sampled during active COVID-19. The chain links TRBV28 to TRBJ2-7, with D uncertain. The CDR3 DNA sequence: TGTGCCAGCAGTTTCCCTCCCCGCGGTCTCGAGCAGTACTTC. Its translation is CASSFPPRGLEQYF.